A single sample is the source of the 11 T cell receptor beta chains below, sequenced in a study of T cell repertoires in cytomegalovirus infection. These receptors lack a known antigen. Each CDR3 protein is one row after TCRdb ran MiXCR on the reads. Of around 78,000 distinct CDR3 sequences in the sample, roughly 40% were seen once. The starting material was CD8+ T cells from cultured PBMCs, obtained from culture after CMV antigen stimulation. These receptor sequences come from a human donor in good health (CMV status not recorded). Some clones in this sample may be carry-over from other donors' samples.

The gene calls are TRBV7-3 and TRBJ1-1; TRBD1 might be the D (6 bases). Per germline, CDR1 SGHTA and CDR2 FQGTGA. The CDR3 loop spans 13 amino acids. The V end was cut by 2 bases, the J end by 8 bases, with 12 bases between. CDR3 nucleotides: TGTGCCAGCAGCTTATGGGGGGGCCAGGAAGCTTTCTTT. It codes for CASSLWGGQEAFF.

The rearrangement joins TRBV29-1 to TRBJ2-7, with 7 bases identical to TRBD2. The CDR3 loop spans 15 amino acids. V dropped 2 bases and J dropped 6; count of bases not matched to a gene: 13. CDR1 SQVTM and CDR2 ANQGSEA come from the germline V gene. The CDR3 is CSVEPLAAREGEQYF. Here the CDR3 DNA reads TGCAGCGTTGAACCGCTCGCAGCCAGGGAGGGCGAGCAGTACTTC.

This clonotype was recorded a few times. This chain uses TRBV7-6 with TRBJ1-5, with D perhaps TRBD1 (5 bases). Germline V CDR1 and CDR2: SGHVS, FNYEAQ. The V and J ends lost 5 bases and 4 bases respectively, with 9 bases between them. The CDR3 has 13 residues. The CDR3 here is CASSTQENQPQHF. The CDR3 DNA sequence: TGTGCCAGCAGCACACAGGAGAATCAGCCCCAGCATTTT.

V and J are TRBV7-2 and TRBJ2-1, with TRBD2 matching 9 bases. The V and J ends lost 5 bases and 8 bases, in that order; junction bases with no gene match: 19. The CDR3 is 18 residues long. Germline-derived CDR1 and CDR2 are SGHTA and FQGNSA. CDR3 sequence: CASSLTPPGTSFSDEQFF. In DNA form, the CDR3 reads TGTGCCAGCAGCCTTACCCCCCCGGGGACTAGCTTTTCGGATGAGCAGTTCTTC. Full variable domain (missing parts from reference TRBV7-2 and TRBJ2-1): GAGVSQSPSNKVTEKGKDVELRCDPISGHTALYWYRQSLGQGLEFLIYFQGNSAPDKSGLPSDRFSAERTGGSVSTLTIQRTQQEDSAVYLCASSLTPPGTSFSDEQFFGPGTRLTVL.

The chain employs TRBV29-1 and TRBJ1-2; TRBD1 matches 7 bases. J was trimmed by 4 bases and V by 1 base; bases with no gene match: 0. The CDR3 has 12 residues. Germline CDR1 reads SQVTM; CDR2 reads ANQGSEA. This CDR3 reads CSVEGDSYGYTF. As DNA, the CDR3 is TGCAGCGTTGAAGGGGACAGCTATGGCTACACCTTC.

This clonotype was recorded at least ten times. The chain links TRBV7-2 to TRBJ2-7; 7 nucleotides agree with TRBD2. The CDR3 sequence is 15 residues long. Germline CDR1 reads SGHTA; CDR2 reads FQGNSA. V was pared by 0 bases and J by 9 bases, with 11 bases of the junction left unmatched. The CDR3 spells CASSLALGRGSVQYF. The CDR3 region has the DNA TGTGCCAGCAGCTTAGCGCTTGGGAGGGGATCGGTGCAGTACTTC. Complete variable domain (other parts from reference TRBV7-2 and TRBJ2-7): GAGVSQSPSNKVTEKGKDVELRCDPISGHTALYWYRQSLGQGLEFLIYFQGNSAPDKSGLPSDRFSAERTGGSVSTLTIQRTQQEDSAVYLCASSLALGRGSVQYFGPGTRLTVT.

This chain links TRBV6-6 with TRBJ2-2; 11 positions agree with TRBD1. From germline, CDR1 is MNHNY and CDR2 SVGAGI (reference sequence). Unmatched junction bases numbered 12, after V lost 2 bases and J lost 4 bases. The CDR3 is made up of 19 amino acids. In nucleotides, the CDR3 is TGTGCCAGCAGTTACCCAACCTGGGGGGACAGGGGGACCACCGGGGAGCTGTTTTTT. This codes for CASSYPTWGDRGTTGELFF.

CDR3 residues: CASRPTGTDHSEQYF. Written as DNA, the CDR3 is TGTGCCAGCAGACCCACCGGGACAGACCATTCTGAGCAGTACTTC. V is TRBV27 and J is TRBJ2-7, with 7 nucleotides matching TRBD1. In germline, CDR1 is MNHEY, CDR2 SMNVEV (reference sequence). The CDR3 runs 15 residues. The V gene end was trimmed by 6 bases and the J gene end by 7 bases; junction bases not matched to a gene: 15.

The chain uses TRBV9 and TRBJ1-1; D call uncertain. The ends were cut back, 2 bases at V and 8 bases at J, with 13 bases in the middle. Looked up from germline, CDR1 is SGDLS and CDR2 is YYNGEE. The CDR3 spans 13 residues. The CDR3 nucleotides read TGTGCCAGCAGCGTCGACGGAGGTATAGAAGCTTTCTTT. Translating it yields CASSVDGGIEAFF. Complete variable domain (other parts from reference TRBV9 and TRBJ1-1): DSGVTQTPKHLITATGQRVTLRCSPRSGDLSVYWYQQSLDQGLQFLIQYYNGEERAKGNILERFSAQQFPDLHSELNLSSLELGDSALYFCASSVDGGIEAFFGQGTRLTVV.

V is TRBV24-1 and J is TRBJ2-1; TRBD2 matches at 11 bases. Germline V gene lookup returns CDR1 KGHDR and CDR2 SFDVKD. V lost 4 bases to trimming and J lost 7 bases; unmatched junction nucleotides: 8. The CDR3 has 16 amino acids. DNA for the CDR3: TGTGCCACCAGTGACCTTAGCGGGGGGGCTCAAAATGAGCAGTTCTTC. Its translation: CATSDLSGGAQNEQFF.

Ten or more counts support this clonotype. This chain connects TRBV7-2 to TRBJ2-7; the D call may be TRBD1 or TRBD2 (6 bases each). Trimming cost V 1 base and J 4 bases, with 11 bases left between them. CDR1 is SGHTA, CDR2 FQGNSA, per germline. The CDR3 is 14 amino acids. For the CDR3, the DNA is TGTGCCAGCAGCTTAGGCCTAGGGGGGTACGAGCAGTACTTC. This translates into CASSLGLGGYEQYF.